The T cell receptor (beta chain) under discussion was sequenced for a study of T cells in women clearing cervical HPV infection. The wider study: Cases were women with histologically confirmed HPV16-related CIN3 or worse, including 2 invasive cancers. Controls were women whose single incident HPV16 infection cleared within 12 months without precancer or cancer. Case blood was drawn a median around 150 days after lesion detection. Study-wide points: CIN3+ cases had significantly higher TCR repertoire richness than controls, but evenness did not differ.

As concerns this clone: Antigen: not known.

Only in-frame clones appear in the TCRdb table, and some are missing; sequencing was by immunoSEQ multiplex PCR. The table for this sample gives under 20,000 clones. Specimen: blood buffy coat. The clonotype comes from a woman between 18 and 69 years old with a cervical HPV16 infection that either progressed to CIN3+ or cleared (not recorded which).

CDR3 DNA, as far as it was read: TGCAGCGTTGATCCTCGTGAGACC. Amino acids: CSVDPRET. The entire CDR3 reads CSVDPRETQYF. The chain links TRBV29-1 to TRBJ2-5; no definite D call. The CDR3 is cut off 3 residues early in the read; its end comes from the germline J gene. The CDR3 totals 11 residues. Germline-derived CDR1 and CDR2 are SQVTM and ANQGSEA. With 3 bases removed from V and 5 bases from J, the gap between germline ends came to 7 bases.